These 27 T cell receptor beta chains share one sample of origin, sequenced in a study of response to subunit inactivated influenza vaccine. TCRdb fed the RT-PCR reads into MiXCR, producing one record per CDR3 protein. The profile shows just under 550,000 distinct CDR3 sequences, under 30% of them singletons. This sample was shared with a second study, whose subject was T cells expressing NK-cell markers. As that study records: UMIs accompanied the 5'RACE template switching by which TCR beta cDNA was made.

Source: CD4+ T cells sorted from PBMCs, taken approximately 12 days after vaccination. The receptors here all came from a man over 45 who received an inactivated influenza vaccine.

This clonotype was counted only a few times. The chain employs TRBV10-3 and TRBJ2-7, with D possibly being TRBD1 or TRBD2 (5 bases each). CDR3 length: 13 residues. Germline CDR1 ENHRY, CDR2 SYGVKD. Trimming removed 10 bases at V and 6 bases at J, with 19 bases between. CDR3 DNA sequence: TGTGCCACCAATGCCGGGGCGAGGAGCGAGCAGTACTTC. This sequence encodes CATNAGARSEQYF.

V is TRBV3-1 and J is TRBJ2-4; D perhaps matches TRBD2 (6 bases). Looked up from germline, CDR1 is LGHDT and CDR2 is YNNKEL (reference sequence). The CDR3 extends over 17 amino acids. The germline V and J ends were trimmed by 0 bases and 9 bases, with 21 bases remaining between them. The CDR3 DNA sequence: TGTGCCAGCAGCCAAGAGGCCGTTCTAGCGTCGGGCGGCATTCAGTACTTC. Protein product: CASSQEAVLASGGIQYF.

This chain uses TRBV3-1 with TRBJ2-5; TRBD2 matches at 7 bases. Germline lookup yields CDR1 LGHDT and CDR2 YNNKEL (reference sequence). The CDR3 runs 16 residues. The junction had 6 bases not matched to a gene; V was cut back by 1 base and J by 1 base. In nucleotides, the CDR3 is TGTGCCAGCAGCCAAGCTGGGACTATGGTCCAAGAGACCCAGTACTTC. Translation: CASSQAGTMVQETQYF.

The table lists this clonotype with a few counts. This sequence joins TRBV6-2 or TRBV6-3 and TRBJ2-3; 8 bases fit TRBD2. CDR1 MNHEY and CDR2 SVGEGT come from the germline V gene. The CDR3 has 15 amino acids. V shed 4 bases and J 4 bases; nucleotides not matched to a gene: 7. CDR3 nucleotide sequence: TGTGCCAGCAGTTCCGCGGGAGGAGGAGCAGATACGCAGTATTTT. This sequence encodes CASSSAGGGADTQYF.

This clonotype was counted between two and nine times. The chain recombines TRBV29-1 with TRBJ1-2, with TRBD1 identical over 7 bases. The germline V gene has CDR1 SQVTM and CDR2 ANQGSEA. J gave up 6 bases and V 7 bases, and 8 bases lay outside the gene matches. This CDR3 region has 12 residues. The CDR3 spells CSGTTGNHGYTF. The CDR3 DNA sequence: TGCAGCGGGACGACAGGGAACCATGGCTACACCTTC.

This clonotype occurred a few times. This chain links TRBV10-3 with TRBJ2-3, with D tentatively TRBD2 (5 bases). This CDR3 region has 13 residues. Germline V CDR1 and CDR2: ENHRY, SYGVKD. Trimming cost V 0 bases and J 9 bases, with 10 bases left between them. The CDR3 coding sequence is TGTGCCATCAGTGAGTCGGAGGTCGACACGCAGTATTTT. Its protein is CAISESEVDTQYF.

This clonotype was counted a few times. CDR3 protein: CASSLGGQLKSQETQYF. The CDR3 DNA reads as TGTGCCAGCAGCTTGGGGGGACAGTTAAAGTCCCAAGAGACCCAGTACTTC. The rearrangement uses TRBV5-5 and TRBJ2-5; 7 bases are shared with TRBD1. The V gene's germline CDR1 is SGHKS and CDR2 YYEKEE (reference sequence). CDR3 length: 17 residues. The J segment lost 1 base and the V segment lost 0 bases, leaving 9 bases of the junction unmatched.

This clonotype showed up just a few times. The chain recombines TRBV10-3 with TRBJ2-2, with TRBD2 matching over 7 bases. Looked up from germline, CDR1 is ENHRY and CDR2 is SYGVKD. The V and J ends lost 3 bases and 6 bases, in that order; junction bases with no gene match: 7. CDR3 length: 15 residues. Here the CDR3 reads CAISDGRLVSGELFF. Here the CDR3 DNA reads TGTGCCATCAGTGACGGGAGGCTGGTCTCCGGGGAGCTGTTTTTT.

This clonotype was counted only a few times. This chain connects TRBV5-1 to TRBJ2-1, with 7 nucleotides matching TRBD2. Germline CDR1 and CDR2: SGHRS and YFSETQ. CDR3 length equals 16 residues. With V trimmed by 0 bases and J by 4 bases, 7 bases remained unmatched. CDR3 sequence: CASSLVAGASYNEQFF. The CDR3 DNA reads TGCGCCAGCAGCTTGGTCGCGGGAGCAAGTTACAATGAGCAGTTCTTC.

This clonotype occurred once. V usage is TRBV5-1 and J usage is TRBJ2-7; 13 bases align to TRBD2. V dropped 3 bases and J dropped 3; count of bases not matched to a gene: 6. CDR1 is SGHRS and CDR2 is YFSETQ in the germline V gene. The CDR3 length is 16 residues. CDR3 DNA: TGCGCCAGCAGCTCCGCACTAGCGGGAGGGATCTACGAGCAGTACTTC. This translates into CASSSALAGGIYEQYF.

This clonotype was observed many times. The CDR3 DNA reads as TGCGCCAGCAGCCAAGAGGGAAGGGGCCGGGAGCTGTTTTTT. It yields the protein CASSQEGRGRELFF. This sequence joins TRBV4-3 and TRBJ2-2; D may be TRBD1 (5 bases). This CDR3 has 14 residues. Per the germline V gene, CDR1 is LGHNA and CDR2 is YSLEER. Trimming pared 0 bases from V and 9 bases from J, leaving 11 bases between.

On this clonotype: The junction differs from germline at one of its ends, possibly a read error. Written as DNA, the CDR3 is TGTGCCCGCAGTTTTCAGTCCCAACAGCCCCAGCATTTT. It yields the protein CARSFQSQQPQHF. This chain links TRBV12-3 or TRBV12-4 with TRBJ1-5, with no clear D. This CDR3 is 13 amino acids long.

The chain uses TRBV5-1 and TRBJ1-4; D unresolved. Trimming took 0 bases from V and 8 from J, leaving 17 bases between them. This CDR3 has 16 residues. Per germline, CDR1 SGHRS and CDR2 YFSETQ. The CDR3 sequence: CASSLGSGGGQEKLFF. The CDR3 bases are TGCGCCAGCAGCTTGGGAAGCGGAGGAGGGCAGGAAAAACTGTTTTTT.

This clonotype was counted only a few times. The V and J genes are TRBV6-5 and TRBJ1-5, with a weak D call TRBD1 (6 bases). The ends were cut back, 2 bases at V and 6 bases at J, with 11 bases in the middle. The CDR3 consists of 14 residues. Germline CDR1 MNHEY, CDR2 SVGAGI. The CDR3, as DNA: TGTGCCAGCAGTTACGGCAGGGGTGTTCAGCCCCAGCATTTT. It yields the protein CASSYGRGVQPQHF.

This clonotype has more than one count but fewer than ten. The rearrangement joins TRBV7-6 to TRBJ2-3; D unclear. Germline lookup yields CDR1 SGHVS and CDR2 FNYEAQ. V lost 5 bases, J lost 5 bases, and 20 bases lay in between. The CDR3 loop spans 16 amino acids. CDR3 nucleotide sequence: TGTGCCAGCAGCCCCGATCGGTCCCCCTGGGGAGATACGCAGTATTTT. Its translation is CASSPDRSPWGDTQYF.

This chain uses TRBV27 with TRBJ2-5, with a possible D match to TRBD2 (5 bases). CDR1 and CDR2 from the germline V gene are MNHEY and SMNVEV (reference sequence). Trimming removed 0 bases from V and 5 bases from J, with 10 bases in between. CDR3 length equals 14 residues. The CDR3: CASSLSRGYETQYF. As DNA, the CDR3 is TGTGCCAGCAGTTTATCTAGAGGGTATGAGACCCAGTACTTC.

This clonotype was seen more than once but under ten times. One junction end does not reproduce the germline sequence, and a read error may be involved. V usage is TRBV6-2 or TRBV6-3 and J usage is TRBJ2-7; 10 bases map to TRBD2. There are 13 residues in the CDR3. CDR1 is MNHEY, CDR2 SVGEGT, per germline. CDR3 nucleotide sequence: TGTGCCAGCGCTAATGGGCTAGCGGGAGTTTATGACTTC. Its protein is CASANGLAGVYDF.

Here the CDR3 reads CASSRVQVGEAFF. Here the CDR3 DNA reads TGTGCCAGCAGTCGCGTCCAGGTAGGGGAAGCTTTCTTT. The V gene is TRBV12-3 or TRBV12-4, the J gene TRBJ1-1; D call uncertain. V lost 5 bases and J lost 8, with 15 bases in between. This CDR3 is built from 13 residues.

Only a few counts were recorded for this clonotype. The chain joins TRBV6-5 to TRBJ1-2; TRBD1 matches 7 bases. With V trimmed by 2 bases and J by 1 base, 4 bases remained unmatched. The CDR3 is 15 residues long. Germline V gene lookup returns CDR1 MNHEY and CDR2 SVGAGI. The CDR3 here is CASSYSGQVNYGYTF. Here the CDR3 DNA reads TGTGCCAGCAGTTACAGCGGACAGGTTAACTATGGCTACACCTTC.

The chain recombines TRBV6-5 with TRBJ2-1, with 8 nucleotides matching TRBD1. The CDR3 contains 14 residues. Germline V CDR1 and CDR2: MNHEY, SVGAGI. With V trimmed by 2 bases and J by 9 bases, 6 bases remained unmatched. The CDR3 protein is CASSYGQGSAEQFF. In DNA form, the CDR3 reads TGTGCCAGCAGTTACGGACAGGGAAGTGCTGAGCAGTTCTTC.

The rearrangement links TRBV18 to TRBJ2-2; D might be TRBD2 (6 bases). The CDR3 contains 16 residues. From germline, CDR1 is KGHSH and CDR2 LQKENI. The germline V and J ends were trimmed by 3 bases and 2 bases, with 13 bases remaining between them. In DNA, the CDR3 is TGTGCCAGCTCACCCCCGGGACTCCTCAACACCGGGGAGCTGTTTTTT. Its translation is CASSPPGLLNTGELFF.

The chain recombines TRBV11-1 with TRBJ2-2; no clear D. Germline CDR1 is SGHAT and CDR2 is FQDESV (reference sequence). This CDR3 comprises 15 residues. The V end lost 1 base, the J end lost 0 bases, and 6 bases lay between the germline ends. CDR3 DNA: TGTGCCAGCAGCTTAGGGGCGTCGAACACCGGGGAGCTGTTTTTT. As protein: CASSLGASNTGELFF. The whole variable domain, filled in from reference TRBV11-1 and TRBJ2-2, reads EAEVAQSPRYKITEKSQAVAFWCDPISGHATLYWYRQILGQGPELLVQFQDESVVDDSQLPKDRFSAERLKGVDSTLKIQPAELGDSAMYLCASSLGASNTGELFFGEGSRLTVL.

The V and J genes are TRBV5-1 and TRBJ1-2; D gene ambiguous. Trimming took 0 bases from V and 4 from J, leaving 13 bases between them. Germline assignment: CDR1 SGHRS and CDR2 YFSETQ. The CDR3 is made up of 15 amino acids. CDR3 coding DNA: TGCGCCAGCAGCTTGGGCGCCTCGACGGTCTATGGCTACACCTTC. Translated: CASSLGASTVYGYTF.

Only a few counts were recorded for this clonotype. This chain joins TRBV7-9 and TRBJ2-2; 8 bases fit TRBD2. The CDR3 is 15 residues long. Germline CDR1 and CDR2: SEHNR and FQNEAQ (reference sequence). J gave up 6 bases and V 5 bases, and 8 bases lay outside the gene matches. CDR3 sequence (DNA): TGTGCCAGCAGCCGATTCCGGGAGGGGGCCGGGGAGCTGTTTTTT. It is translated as CASSRFREGAGELFF.

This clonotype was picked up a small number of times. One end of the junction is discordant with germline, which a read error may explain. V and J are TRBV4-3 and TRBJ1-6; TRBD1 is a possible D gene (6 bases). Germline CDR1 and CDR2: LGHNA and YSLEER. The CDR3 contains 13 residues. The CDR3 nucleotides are TGCGCCAGCAGCCATGAAATACAGGGCTCTCCCTCCTTT. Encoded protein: CASSHEIQGSPSF.

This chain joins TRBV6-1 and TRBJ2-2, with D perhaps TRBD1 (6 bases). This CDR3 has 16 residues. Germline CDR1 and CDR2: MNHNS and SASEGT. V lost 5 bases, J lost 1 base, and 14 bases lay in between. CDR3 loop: CASSNTGRVNTGELFF. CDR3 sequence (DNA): TGTGCCAGCAGTAATACAGGGCGGGTGAACACCGGGGAGCTGTTTTTT.

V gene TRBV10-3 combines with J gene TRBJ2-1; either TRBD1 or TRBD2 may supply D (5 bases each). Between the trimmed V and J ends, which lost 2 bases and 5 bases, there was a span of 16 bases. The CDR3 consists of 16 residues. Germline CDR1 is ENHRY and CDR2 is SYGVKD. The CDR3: CAISEGGSFLDNEQFF. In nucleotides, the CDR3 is TGTGCCATCAGTGAGGGGGGAAGCTTCTTAGACAATGAGCAGTTCTTC.